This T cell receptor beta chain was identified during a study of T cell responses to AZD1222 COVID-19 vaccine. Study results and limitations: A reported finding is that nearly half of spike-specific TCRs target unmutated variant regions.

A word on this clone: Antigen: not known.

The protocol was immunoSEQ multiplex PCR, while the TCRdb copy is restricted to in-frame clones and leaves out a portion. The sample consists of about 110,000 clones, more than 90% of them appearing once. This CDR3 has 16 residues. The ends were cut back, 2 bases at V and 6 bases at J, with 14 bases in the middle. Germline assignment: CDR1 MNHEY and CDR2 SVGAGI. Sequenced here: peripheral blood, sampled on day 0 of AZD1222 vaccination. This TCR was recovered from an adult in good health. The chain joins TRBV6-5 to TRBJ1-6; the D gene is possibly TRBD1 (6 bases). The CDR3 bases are TGTGCCAGCAGTTACCGCGGGACACAACCTAATTCACCCCTCCACTTT. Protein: CASSYRGTQPNSPLHF.